One and the same sample provided the 13 T cell receptor beta chains below, sequenced in a study of blood T cell repertoires in COVID-19. Produced via immunoSEQ multiplex PCR; TCRdb's table is partial and in-frame only. The data show about 290,000 clones, with around 85% seen just once and 4.1% held by the top ten. Sequencing used peripheral blood. The receptors originated from a woman in her forties or fifties with active or convalescent COVID-19.

The CDR3 nucleotides read TGTGCGAGAGGGGGCAGGGCGAGCTCCTACGAGCAGTACTTC. This translates into CARGGRASSYEQYF. The rearrangement joins TRBV12-5 to TRBJ2-7, with 7 bases fitting TRBD1. The CDR3 runs to 14 residues. CDR1 and CDR2 from the germline V gene are LGHNT and FRNRAP.

In this sample, this clone turned up a few times. This chain's CDR3 is CASSQGTGLEQYF. CDR3 coding DNA: TGTGCCAGCAGCCAAGGGACAGGGCTCGAGCAGTACTTC. V is TRBV3-1 (or the pseudogene TRBV3-2) and J is TRBJ2-7; 8 nucleotides line up with TRBD1. The CDR3 sequence is 13 residues long. The junction had 2 bases not matched to a gene; V was cut back by 1 base and J by 6 bases. Germline CDR1 reads LGHDT; CDR2 reads YNNKEL (reference sequence).

The rearrangement joins TRBV30 to TRBJ2-7, with TRBD2 matching over 8 bases. Losses at the gene ends were 5 bases for V and 8 bases for J; bases not matched to a gene: 2. This CDR3 has 10 residues. Looked up from germline, CDR1 is GTSNPN and CDR2 is SVGIG (reference sequence). CDR3 region: CAWEREKQYF. Here the CDR3 DNA reads TGTGCCTGGGAGCGGGAGAAGCAGTACTTC.

This clone came up a few times. The chain has TRBV6-5 and TRBJ2-1; no definite D call. CDR3 length: 13 residues. The germline V gene has CDR1 MNHEY and CDR2 SVGAGI. Trimming removed 2 bases at V and 5 bases at J, with 7 bases between. The CDR3 DNA is TGTGCCAGCAGTTACCTCATAGACAATGAGCAGTTCTTC. Translation: CASSYLIDNEQFF.

In nucleotides, the CDR3 is TGTGCCAGCAGTTTTGAGAGCAATCAGCCCCAGCATTTT. The encoded protein is CASSFESNQPQHF. The rearrangement links TRBV28 to TRBJ1-5; D is unresolved. The CDR3 is 13 amino acids. Trimming took off 3 bases at V and 1 base at J, with 4 bases between the two ends. Germline loops: CDR1 MDHEN, CDR2 SYDVKM.

The V and J genes are TRBV5-4 and TRBJ2-7; 12 bases are a match to TRBD2. J gave up 3 bases and V 3 bases, and 13 bases lay outside the gene matches. The CDR3 covers 18 residues. Germline V gene lookup returns CDR1 SGHNT and CDR2 YYREEE (reference sequence). CDR3 in DNA: TGTGCCAGCAGCTCGGGGGGACGACTAGCGGGAGCCAACTACGAGCAGTACTTC. Amino acids: CASSSGGRLAGANYEQYF.

In its sample, this clone was seen a few times. Distinct nucleotide sequences in the sample also encode this CDR3. The chain employs TRBV3-1 (or the pseudogene TRBV3-2) and TRBJ1-2; tentatively, D is TRBD1 (5 bases). V gave up 4 bases and J gave up 4 bases, with 10 bases separating them. The CDR3 covers 13 residues. Germline V CDR1 and CDR2: LGHDT, YNNKEL (reference sequence). This CDR3 reads CASSPSTGYGYTF. The CDR3 DNA sequence: TGTGCCAGCAGCCCAAGCACAGGCTATGGCTACACCTTC.

V is TRBV24-1 and J is TRBJ2-1; D might be TRBD1 (5 bases). There are 15 residues in the CDR3. CDR1 is KGHDR and CDR2 is SFDVKD in the germline V gene. The V end lost 4 bases, the J end lost 2 bases, and 11 bases lay between the germline ends. CDR3 nucleotide sequence: TGTGCCACCAGTGACTGGGTAGGGGCCTACAATGAGCAGTTCTTC. Encoded protein: CATSDWVGAYNEQFF.

The chain combines TRBV5-1 with TRBJ1-2; no clear D gene. The V end was cut by 4 bases, the J end by 4 bases, with 14 bases between. Per germline, CDR1 SGHRS and CDR2 YFSETQ. The length of the CDR3 is 14 residues. The CDR3 coding sequence is TGCGCCAGCAGCGTGCTGGAACTATCCTATGGCTACACCTTC. Its protein product is CASSVLELSYGYTF.

The chain carries TRBV7-9 and TRBJ2-3, with D tentatively TRBD2 (5 bases). The V and J ends lost 2 bases and 2 bases respectively, with 17 bases between them. The germline V gene has CDR1 SEHNR and CDR2 FQNEAQ (reference sequence). The CDR3 sequence is 17 residues long. As DNA, the CDR3 is TGTGCCAGCAGCTTACGGGTTAGCGTCTATACCACAGATACGCAGTATTTT. It specifies CASSLRVSVYTTDTQYF.

This clone occurred once. V and J are TRBV15 and TRBJ1-3; D is possibly TRBD1 (5 bases). Trimming took 0 bases from V and 8 from J, leaving 11 bases between them. The CDR3 length is 14 residues. CDR1 and CDR2 (germline): LNHNV, YYDKDF (reference sequence). The CDR3 loop is CATSRDRVSHTIYF. CDR3 DNA sequence: TGTGCCACCAGCAGAGACAGGGTTTCGCACACCATATATTTT.

V usage is TRBV19 and J usage is TRBJ2-1, with a weak D call TRBD2 (5 bases). In germline, CDR1 is LNHDA, CDR2 SQIVND (reference sequence). This CDR3 is built from 16 residues. V dropped 2 bases and J dropped 0 bases, with 11 bases sitting between them. CDR3: CASSILSGSSYNEQFF. In DNA form, the CDR3 reads TGTGCCAGTAGTATATTGAGCGGAAGCTCCTACAATGAGCAGTTCTTC.

The chain uses TRBV15 and TRBJ2-1, with D perhaps matching TRBD1 (6 bases). The CDR3 length is 15 residues. Germline CDR1 and CDR2: LNHNV and YYDKDF (reference sequence). V was clipped by 0 bases and J by 10 bases, with 16 bases between them. CDR3 sequence reads: CATSRDSTGWVEQFF. In DNA form, the CDR3 reads TGTGCCACCAGCAGAGATTCTACAGGGTGGGTCGAGCAGTTCTTC.